The next 11 T cell receptor beta chains were all read from a single sample in a study of T cells in Graves' hyperthyroidism and ophthalmopathy. Amplification of TCR beta CDR3 regions was performed using RNA transcripts as template. TCR CDR3 regions were first amplified by RT-PCR with HTBI primers. TCRdb re-called the multiplex PCR reads with MiXCR, one entry per CDR3 protein. This sample has about 400,000 distinct CDR3 sequences, with 11% to 15% found just once. What was sequenced was blood. The receptors were sampled from a man aged 45-65 years with Graves' ophthalmopathy.

As concerns this clonotype: At one of its ends the junction is not consistent with the germline gene, which may arise from a read error. The chain combines TRBV10-1 with TRBJ1-5; the match to TRBD1 covers 10 bases. This CDR3 spans 17 amino acids. Germline V gene lookup returns CDR1 WNHNN and CDR2 SYGVQD (reference sequence). This CDR3 is CASTLVPGQGSNRPQHF. The DNA of the CDR3 is TGCGCCAGCACTCTAGTCCCGGGACAGGGGAGCAATCGGCCCCAGCATTTT.

This clonotype was counted many times. The germline gene is not matched at one end of the junction; a read error may be the cause. This chain joins TRBV3-1 and TRBJ2-3, with D tentatively TRBD2 (6 bases). The length of the CDR3 is 15 residues. CDR1 and CDR2 (germline): LGHDT, YNNKEL (reference sequence). CDR3 region: CASSEEASDGNTQYF. For the CDR3, the DNA is TGTGCCAGCAGCGAAGAGGCTAGCGACGGGAATACGCAGTATTTT.

This clonotype was counted at least ten times. The J gene is TRBJ1-1, the V gene TRBV7-9; 10 bases map to TRBD1. With V trimmed by 4 bases and J by 6 bases, 5 bases remained unmatched. The CDR3 has 14 residues. The germline V gene encodes CDR1 SEHNR and CDR2 FQNEAQ (reference sequence). CDR3 in amino acids: CASSSEGQGPEAFF. CDR3 DNA: TGTGCCAGCAGCTCTGAGGGACAGGGGCCTGAAGCTTTCTTT. The full variable domain, completed using reference TRBV7-9 and TRBJ1-1, is DTGVSQNPRHKITKRGQNVTFRCDPISEHNRLYWYRQTLGQGPEFLTYFQNEAQLEKSRLLSDRFSAERPKGSFSTLEIQRTEQGDSAMYLCASSSEGQGPEAFFGQGTRLTVV.

This clonotype was observed a few times. This sequence joins TRBV6-1 and TRBJ2-1; 8 nucleotides align to TRBD2. Losses at the gene ends were 6 bases for V and 2 bases for J; bases not matched to a gene: 3. From germline, CDR1 is MNHNS and CDR2 SASEGT. The CDR3 extends over 14 amino acids. DNA for the CDR3: TGTGCCAGCAGGAGCGGGAGCACCTACAATGAGCAGTTCTTC. It yields the protein CASRSGSTYNEQFF.

This clonotype was seen repeatedly, ten times or more. The chain links TRBV11-3 to TRBJ2-1; D remains unclear. The CDR3 is 14 residues long. Germline CDR1 SGHNT, CDR2 YENEEA. Between the trimmed V and J ends, which lost 3 bases and 5 bases, there was a span of 11 bases. In DNA, the CDR3 is TGTGCCAGCAGCTTCGGTCGGCTGGACAATGAGCAGTTCTTC. It is translated as CASSFGRLDNEQFF.

This clonotype was detected ten times or more. This sequence joins TRBV10-3 and TRBJ2-3; tentative D call: TRBD2 (6 bases). The V end lost 6 bases, the J end lost 4 bases, and 14 bases lay between the germline ends. From germline, CDR1 is ENHRY and CDR2 SYGVKD. CDR3 length: 14 residues. CDR3 sequence: CAIREGSLADTQYF. Here the CDR3 DNA reads TGTGCCATCAGGGAGGGGTCGTTGGCAGATACGCAGTATTTT.

As regards this clonotype: Possible read error: a much larger clone is one base away. This chain joins TRBV2 and TRBJ2-2; either TRBD1 or TRBD2 may fit D (5 bases each). Germline CDR1 SNHLY, CDR2 FYNNEI. The V gene lost 3 bases and the J gene lost 6 bases, with 17 bases spanning the gap. CDR3 length: 16 amino acids. CDR3 sequence reads: CASSEAGANPSGELFF. DNA of the CDR3: TGTGCCAGCAGTGAGGCCGGGGCTAACCCATCCGGGGAGCTGTTTTTT.

In its sample, this clonotype was seen many times. The chain couples TRBV5-1 to TRBJ2-7, with TRBD1 matching 8 bases. The V gene's germline CDR1 is SGHRS and CDR2 YFSETQ. V lost 0 bases, J lost 5 bases, and 7 bases stayed unmatched. This CDR3 has 15 amino acids. The CDR3 DNA follows: TGCGCCAGCAGCTTGGCCCGGACAGGGATCGACGAGCAGTACTTC. This translates into CASSLARTGIDEQYF. The full variable domain, rest sourced from reference TRBV5-1 and TRBJ2-7, is KAGVTQTPRYLIKTRGQQVTLSCSPISGHRSVSWYQQTPGQGLQFLFEYFSETQRNKGNFPGRFSGRQFSNSRSEMNVSTLELGDSALYLCASSLARTGIDEQYFGPGTRLTVT.

This clonotype was detected many times. This chain links TRBV2 with TRBJ1-5; no reliable D call. The CDR3 length is 13 residues. Germline V gene data show CDR1 as SNHLY and CDR2 as FYNNEI. The germline V and J ends were trimmed by 6 bases and 4 bases, with 10 bases remaining between them. The CDR3 protein is CASSRAQNQPQHF. The CDR3 nucleotides read TGTGCCAGCAGCCGGGCACAGAATCAGCCCCAGCATTTT.

This clonotype has at least ten counts. CDR3: CASSFASGGNEQFF. CDR3 DNA sequence: TGTGCCAGCAGCTTTGCTAGCGGGGGGAATGAGCAGTTCTTC. This chain uses TRBV13 with TRBJ2-1; TRBD2 matches 11 bases. V shed 3 bases and J 7 bases; nucleotides not matched to a gene: 2. CDR3 length: 14 residues. Germline V CDR1 and CDR2: PRHDT, FYEKMQ (reference sequence).

This clonotype has just a few counts. The chain employs TRBV6-2 or TRBV6-3 and TRBJ2-3; D tentatively fits TRBD1 or TRBD2 (6 bases each). In germline, CDR1 is MNHEY, CDR2 SVGEGT. V dropped 0 bases and J dropped 5 bases, with 15 bases sitting between them. This CDR3 has 16 residues. The CDR3 loop is CASSYSIRGREDTQYF. The CDR3 DNA is TGTGCCAGCAGTTACTCGATCCGGGGGCGGGAAGATACGCAGTATTTT.